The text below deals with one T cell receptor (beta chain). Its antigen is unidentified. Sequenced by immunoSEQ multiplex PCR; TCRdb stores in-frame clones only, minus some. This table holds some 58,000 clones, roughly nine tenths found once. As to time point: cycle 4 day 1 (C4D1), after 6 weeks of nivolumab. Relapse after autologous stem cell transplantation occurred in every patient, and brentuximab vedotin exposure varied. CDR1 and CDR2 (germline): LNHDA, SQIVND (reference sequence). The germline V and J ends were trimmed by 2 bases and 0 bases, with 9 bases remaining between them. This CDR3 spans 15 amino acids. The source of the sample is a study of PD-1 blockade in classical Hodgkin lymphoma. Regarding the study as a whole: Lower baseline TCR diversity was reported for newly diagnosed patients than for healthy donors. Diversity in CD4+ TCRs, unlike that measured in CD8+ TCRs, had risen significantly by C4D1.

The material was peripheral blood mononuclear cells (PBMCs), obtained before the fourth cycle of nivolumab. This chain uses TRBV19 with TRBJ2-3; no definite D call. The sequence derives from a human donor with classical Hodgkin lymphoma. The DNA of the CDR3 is TGTGCCAGTAGTATAACACTATCTAGCACAGATACGCAGTATTTT. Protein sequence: CASSITLSSTDTQYF.